This section outlines one T cell receptor (beta chain) sequence together with its context. The antigen remains unidentified. The data were obtained in a study of cytomegalovirus exposure and HLA in healthy donors. Turning to the study itself: The study's early data release held roughly 91 million unique TCRs from HLA-typed donors. The study placed around 85% of its 350 to 450 genotyped donors in the Caucasian-associated ancestry cluster.

Overall study results and limits: Most TCR sequences were uncommon, yet certain public TCRs appeared in many donors.

Though probably carrying unrecorded immune exposures, donors were nominally healthy at sampling. With 60 Vbeta and 13 Jbeta primers, the PCR was carried out. Repertoires were generated with immunoSEQ multiplex PCR, while TCRdb's copy carries only in-frame clones and drops some. The repertoire holds tens of thousands of clones, about 70% seen once, with more than 2.5% in the top ten. CDR3 size: 13 residues. With 7 bases clipped from V and 8 bases from J, the junction kept 7 bases outside the gene matches. Germline-derived CDR1 and CDR2 are SGHVS and FQNEAQ. The clonotype comes from a man aged 18 to 29 in good health and CMV-seronegative. The sample comprised PBMCs. The chain employs TRBV7-8 and TRBJ2-2; 7 positions match TRBD2. The DNA for the CDR3 is TGTGCCAGCACCTCTCTCGGGAGGGGGGAGCTGTTTTTT. Translation: CASTSLGRGELFF.